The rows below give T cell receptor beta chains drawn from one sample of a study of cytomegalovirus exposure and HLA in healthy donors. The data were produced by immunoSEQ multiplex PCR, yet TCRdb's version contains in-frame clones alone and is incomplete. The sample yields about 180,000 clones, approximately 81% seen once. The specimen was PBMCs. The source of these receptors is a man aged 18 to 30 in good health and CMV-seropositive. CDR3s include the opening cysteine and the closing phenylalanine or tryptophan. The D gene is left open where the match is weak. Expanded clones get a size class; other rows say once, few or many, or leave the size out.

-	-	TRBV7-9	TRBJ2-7	CATDISRTGEQYF	TGTGCCACCGACATCTCCCGCACCGGCGAGCAGTACTTC
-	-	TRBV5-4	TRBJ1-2	CASSLSTDYGYTF	TGTGCCAGCAGCTTGTCGACAGACTATGGCTACACCTTC
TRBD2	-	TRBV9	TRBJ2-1	CASSAQTGTSNEQFF	TGTGCCAGCAGCGCCCAAACCGGGACTAGCAATGAGCAGTTCTTC
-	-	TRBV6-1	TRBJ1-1	CASSDSFPAFF	TGTGCCAGCAGCGACTCCTTCCCAGCTTTCTTT
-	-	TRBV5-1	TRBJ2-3	CASSLAAGAPEDTQYF	TGCGCCAGCAGCTTGGCGGCAGGGGCCCCCGAGGATACGCAGTATTTT
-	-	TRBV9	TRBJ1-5	CASSVGPSPSPDQPQHF	TGTGCCAGCAGCGTCGGTCCGTCTCCTTCCCCCGATCAGCCCCAGCATTTT
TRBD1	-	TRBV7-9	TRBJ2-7	CASSLGFGTGEDEQYF	TGTGCCAGCAGCTTAGGATTCGGGACAGGGGAGGACGAGCAGTACTTC
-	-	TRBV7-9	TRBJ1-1	CASSHGQLEAFF	TGTGCCAGCAGCCACGGACAGCTTGAAGCTTTCTTT
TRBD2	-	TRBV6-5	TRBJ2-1	CASSYYAGVNEQFF	TGTGCCAGCAGTTACTACGCGGGAGTTAATGAGCAGTTCTTC
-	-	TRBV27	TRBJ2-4	CASGFGHPQNIQYF	TGTGCCAGCGGGTTCGGACATCCTCAAAACATTCAGTACTTC
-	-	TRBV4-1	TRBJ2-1	CASSQEGGGPDEQFF	TGCGCCAGCAGCCAAGAAGGGGGAGGGCCTGATGAGCAGTTCTTC
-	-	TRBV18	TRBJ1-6	CASSPASSYNSPLHF	TGTGCCAGCTCACCCGCGAGCTCCTATAATTCACCCCTCCACTTT
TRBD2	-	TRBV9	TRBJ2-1	CASSVERGGQFF	TGTGCCAGCAGCGTGGAGCGGGGGGGGCAGTTCTTC
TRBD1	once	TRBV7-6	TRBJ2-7	CASSPRDRGILEQYF	TGTGCCAGCAGCCCCCGGGACAGGGGAATTCTCGAGCAGTACTTC
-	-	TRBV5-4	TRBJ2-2	CASSWGQGPTGELFF	TGTGCCAGCTCATGGGGGCAGGGACCCACCGGGGAGCTGTTTTTT
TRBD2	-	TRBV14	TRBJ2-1	CASSQISGGPYNEQFF	TGTGCCAGCAGCCAGATTAGCGGGGGGCCTTACAATGAGCAGTTCTTC
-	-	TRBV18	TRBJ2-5	CASSPVREETQYF	TGTGCCAGCTCACCAGTCAGGGAAGAGACCCAGTACTTC
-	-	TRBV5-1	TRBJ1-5	CASSLAGNQPQHF	TGCGCCAGCAGCTTGGCGGGGAATCAGCCCCAGCATTTT
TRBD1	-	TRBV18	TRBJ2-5	CASSRGTGGGETQYF	TGTGCCAGCTCAAGGGGGACAGGAGGAGGAGAGACCCAGTACTTC
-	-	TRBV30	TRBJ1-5	CAWSVSGRQPQHF	TGTGCCTGGAGTGTCTCAGGGAGGCAGCCCCAGCATTTT
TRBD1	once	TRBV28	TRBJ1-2	CASSSRDRSRGNYGYTF	TGTGCCAGCAGTTCCAGGGACAGGTCCCGAGGGAACTATGGCTACACCTTC
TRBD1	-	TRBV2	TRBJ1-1	CASSMDRGAFF	TGTGCCAGCAGTATGGACAGGGGAGCTTTCTTT
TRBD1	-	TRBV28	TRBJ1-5	CASSPDRGWESQPQHF	TGTGCCAGCAGTCCAGACAGGGGATGGGAATCTCAGCCCCAGCATTTT
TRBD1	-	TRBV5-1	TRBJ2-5	CASRFNRGPETQYF	TGCGCCAGCAGGTTCAACAGGGGGCCAGAGACCCAGTACTTC
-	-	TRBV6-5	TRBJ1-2	CASRPGQQTGYTF	TGTGCCAGCAGACCCGGACAGCAGACTGGCTACACCTTC
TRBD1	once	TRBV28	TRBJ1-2	CASSLSGQGLNYGYTF	TGTGCCAGCAGTTTATCGGGACAGGGCTTAAACTATGGCTACACCTTC
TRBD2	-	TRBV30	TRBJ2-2	CAWSILAANTGELFF	TGTGCCTGGAGTATACTAGCGGCGAACACCGGGGAGCTGTTTTTT
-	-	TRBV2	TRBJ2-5	CASSGRDLQFWETQYF	TGTGCCAGCAGTGGACGGGACTTGCAATTTTGGGAGACCCAGTACTTC
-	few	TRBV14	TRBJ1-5	CASSPKTQHF	TGTGCCAGCAGCCCCAAGACACAGCATTTT
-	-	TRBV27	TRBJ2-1	CASSYFYNEQFF	TGTGCCAGCAGTTACTTCTACAATGAGCAGTTCTTC
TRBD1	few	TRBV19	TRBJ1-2	CASSSGQGYGYTF	TGTGCCAGTAGTAGTGGACAGGGCTATGGCTACACCTTC
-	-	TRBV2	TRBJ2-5	CASTLDGKEETQYF	TGTGCCAGCACACTGGACGGGAAGGAAGAGACCCAGTACTTC
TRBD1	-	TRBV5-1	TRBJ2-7	CASSLTGEYEQYF	TGCGCCAGCAGCTTGACAGGGGAATACGAGCAGTACTTC
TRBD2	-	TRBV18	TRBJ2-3	CASSRTSGRTDTQYF	TGTGCCAGCTCACGGACTAGCGGGAGGACAGATACGCAGTATTTT
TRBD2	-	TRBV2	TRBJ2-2	CASRSEGRGAKWTGELFF	TGTGCCAGCAGATCCGAGGGGCGGGGGGCCAAATGGACCGGGGAGCTGTTTTTT
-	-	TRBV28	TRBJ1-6	CASSDGQYYNSPLHF	TGTGCCAGCAGTGACGGACAGTACTATAATTCACCCCTCCACTTT
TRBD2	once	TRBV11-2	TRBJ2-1	CASSVRLAGGYNEQFF	TGTGCCAGCAGCGTCCGACTAGCGGGAGGGTACAATGAGCAGTTCTTC
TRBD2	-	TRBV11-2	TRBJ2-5	CASSSLAGGRETQYF	TGTGCCAGCAGCTCACTAGCGGGGGGGAGAGAGACCCAGTACTTC
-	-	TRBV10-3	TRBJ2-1	CAIRPDSHNEQFF	TGTGCCATCAGGCCGGACAGCCACAATGAGCAGTTCTTC
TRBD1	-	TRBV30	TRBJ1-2	CAWSGDRGKYGYTF	TGTGCCTGGAGTGGGGACAGGGGGAAATATGGCTACACCTTC
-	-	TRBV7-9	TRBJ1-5	CASSAGVSNQPQHF	TGTGCCAGCAGCGCAGGGGTAAGCAATCAGCCCCAGCATTTT
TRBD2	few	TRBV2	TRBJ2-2	CASSPLTSGAGELFF	TGTGCCAGCAGTCCCTTGACTAGCGGAGCCGGGGAGCTGTTTTTT
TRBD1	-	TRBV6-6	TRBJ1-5	CASSPQGASNQPQHF	TGTGCCAGCAGTCCACAGGGGGCGAGCAATCAGCCCCAGCATTTT
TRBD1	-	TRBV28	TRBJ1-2	CASRSPLPGGHGYTF	TGTGCCAGCAGATCCCCACTTCCAGGGGGGCATGGCTACACCTTC
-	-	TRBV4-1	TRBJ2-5	CASSQGSGWETQYF	TGCGCCAGCAGCCAAGGGAGCGGGTGGGAGACCCAGTACTTC
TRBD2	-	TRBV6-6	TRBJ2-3	CASRGTSGLTTQYF	TGTGCCAGCAGGGGGACTAGCGGGCTAACTACGCAGTATTTT
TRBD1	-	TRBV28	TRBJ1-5	CASSPPGTGGFQPQHF	TGTGCCAGCAGTCCCCCCGGGACAGGGGGCTTTCAGCCCCAGCATTTT